This T cell receptor beta chain was identified during a study of T cells after yellow fever vaccination. In the study overall: In the case of low-cell-number fractions, SMART-Seq v4 Ultra Low Input was used for preparation. Study-level points and caveats: Booster sampling recovered most clones from primary vaccination (96% CD4, approximately 88% CD8).

A 5'RACE template-switching step, the method used to make TCR cDNA, added a universal primer site and UMIs. TCRdb ran MiXCR on the 5' RACE reads and lists one entry per CDR3 protein. This sample yields roughly 310,000 distinct CDR3 sequences, of which about 9.5% are seen a single time; 15% to 20% belongs to the top ten. With respect to this clonotype: The antigen is not known.

Germline CDR1 and CDR2: LNHDA and SQIVND (reference sequence). The CDR3 runs to 18 residues. The trim removed 6 bases at V and 1 base at J, leaving 12 bases unmatched. V usage is TRBV19 and J usage is TRBJ2-3; 11 nucleotides line up with TRBD2. Sequencing used PBMCs, obtained on the day of the first yellow fever vaccination. The TCR originated in a man aged 18 to 29 who received the YFV17D yellow fever vaccine. CDR3 sequence (DNA): TGTGCCAGTAGCTCCAAAGGACTAGCGGGCCTCGGCACAGATACGCAGTATTTT. Residues: CASSSKGLAGLGTDTQYF.